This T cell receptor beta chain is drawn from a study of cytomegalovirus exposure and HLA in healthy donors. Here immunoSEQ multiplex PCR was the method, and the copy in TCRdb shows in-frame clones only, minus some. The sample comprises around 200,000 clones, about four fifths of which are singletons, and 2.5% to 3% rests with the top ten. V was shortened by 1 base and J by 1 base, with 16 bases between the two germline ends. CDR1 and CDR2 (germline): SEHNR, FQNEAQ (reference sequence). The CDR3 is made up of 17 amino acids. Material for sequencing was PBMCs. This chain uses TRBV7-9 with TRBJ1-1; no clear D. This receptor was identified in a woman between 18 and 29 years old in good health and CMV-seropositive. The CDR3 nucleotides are TGTGCCAGCAGCTTAGTCTCCTCACAGTACCCGAACACTGAAGCTTTCTTT. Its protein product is CASSLVSSQYPNTEAFF.